The present entry profiles one T cell receptor beta chain with its context. Its antigen is not known. V was clipped by 4 bases and J by 13 bases; unmatched bases: 8. The germline V gene encodes CDR1 SGHNT and CDR2 YENEEA. This CDR3 is 13 amino acids long. This record comes from a study of OX40 agonist ivuxolimab in advanced cancers. Whole-study context: As their treatment, patients were administered ivuxolimab, an agonistic anti-OX40 (CD134) antibody. Dose-escalation patients' cancers were hepatocellular carcinoma, melanoma, renal cell or head and neck cancer. Whole-study results and caveats: Compared with CD4+, CD8+ T cells on average had more expanded clones.

This table comes from immunoSEQ multiplex PCR, and its TCRdb copy is limited to in-frame clones, with some not included. This table has 70,000 to 95,000 clones, more than 90% appearing once. The sample consisted of CD4+ or CD8+ T cells sorted from blood, taken in a trial of the OX40 agonist ivuxolimab. The rearrangement links TRBV11-3 to TRBJ2-1; 9 bases are a match to TRBD2. The TCR originated in an adult with an advanced solid tumor such as melanoma, head and neck, liver or kidney cancer. CDR3 amino acids: CASSSGTSHGQFF. Written as DNA, the CDR3 is TGTGCCAGCAGCTCTGGGACTAGCCACGGACAGTTCTTC.